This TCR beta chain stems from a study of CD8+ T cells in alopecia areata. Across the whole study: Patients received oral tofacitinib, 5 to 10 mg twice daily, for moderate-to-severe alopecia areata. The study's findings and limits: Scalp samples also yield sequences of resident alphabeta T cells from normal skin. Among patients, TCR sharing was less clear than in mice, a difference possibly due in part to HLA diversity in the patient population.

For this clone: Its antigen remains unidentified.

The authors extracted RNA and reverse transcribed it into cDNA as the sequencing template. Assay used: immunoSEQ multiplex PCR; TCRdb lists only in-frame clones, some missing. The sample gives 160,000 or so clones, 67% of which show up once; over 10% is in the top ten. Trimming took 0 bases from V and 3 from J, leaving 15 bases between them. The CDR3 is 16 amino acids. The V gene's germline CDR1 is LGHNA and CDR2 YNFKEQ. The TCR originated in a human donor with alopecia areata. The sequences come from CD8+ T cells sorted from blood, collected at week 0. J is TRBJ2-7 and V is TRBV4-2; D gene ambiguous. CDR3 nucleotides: TGTGCCAGCAGCCAAGATCCCGCCAGCCCTCACTACGAGCAGTACTTC. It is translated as CASSQDPASPHYEQYF.